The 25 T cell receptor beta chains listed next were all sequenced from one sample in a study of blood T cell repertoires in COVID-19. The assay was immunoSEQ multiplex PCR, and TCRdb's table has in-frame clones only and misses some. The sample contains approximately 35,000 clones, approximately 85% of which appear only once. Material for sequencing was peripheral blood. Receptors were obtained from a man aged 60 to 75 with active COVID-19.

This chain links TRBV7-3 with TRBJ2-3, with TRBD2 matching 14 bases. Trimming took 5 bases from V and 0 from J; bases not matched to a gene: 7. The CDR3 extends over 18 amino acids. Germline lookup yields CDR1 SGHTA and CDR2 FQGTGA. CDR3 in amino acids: CASSLGLAGGLSTDTQYF. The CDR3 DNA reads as TGTGCCAGCAGCCTCGGACTAGCGGGAGGTTTAAGCACAGATACGCAGTATTTT.

The CDR3 region is CASTGQGDTGELFF. CDR3 nucleotide sequence: TGTGCCAGCACGGGACAGGGGGATACCGGGGAGCTGTTTTTT. The chain recombines TRBV6-5 with TRBJ2-2; 11 nucleotides agree with TRBD1. This CDR3 contains 14 residues. Per the germline V gene, CDR1 is MNHEY and CDR2 is SVGAGI. J was trimmed by 5 bases and V by 7 bases; bases with no gene match: 3.

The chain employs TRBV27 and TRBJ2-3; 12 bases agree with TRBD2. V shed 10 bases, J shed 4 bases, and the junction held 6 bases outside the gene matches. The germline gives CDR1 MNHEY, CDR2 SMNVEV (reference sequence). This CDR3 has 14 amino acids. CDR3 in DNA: TGTGCCACCCGGACTAGCGGGATTGCAGATACGCAGTATTTT. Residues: CATRTSGIADTQYF.

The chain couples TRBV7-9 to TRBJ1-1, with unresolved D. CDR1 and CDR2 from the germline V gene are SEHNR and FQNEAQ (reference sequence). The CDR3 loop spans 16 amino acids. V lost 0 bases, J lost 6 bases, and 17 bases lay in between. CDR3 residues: CASSLAVSIAAAEAFF. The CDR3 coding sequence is TGTGCCAGCAGCTTAGCCGTTAGTATAGCGGCAGCTGAAGCTTTCTTT. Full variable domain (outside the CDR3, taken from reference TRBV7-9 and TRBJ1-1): DTGVSQNPRHKITKRGQNVTFRCDPISEHNRLYWYRQTLGQGPEFLTYFQNEAQLEKSRLLSDRFSAERPKGSFSTLEIQRTEQGDSAMYLCASSLAVSIAAAEAFFGQGTRLTVV.

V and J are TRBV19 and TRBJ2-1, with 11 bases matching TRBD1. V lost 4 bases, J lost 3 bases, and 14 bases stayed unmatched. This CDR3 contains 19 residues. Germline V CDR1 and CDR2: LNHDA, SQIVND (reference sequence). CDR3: CASSTGTGGVLGFYNEQFF. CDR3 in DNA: TGTGCCAGTAGTACCGGGACAGGGGGAGTCTTAGGGTTCTACAATGAGCAGTTCTTC. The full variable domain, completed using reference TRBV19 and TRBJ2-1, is DGGITQSPKYLFRKEGQNVTLSCEQNLNHDAMYWYRQDPGQGLRLIYYSQIVNDFQKGDIAEGYSVSREKKESFPLTVTSAQKNPTAFYLCASSTGTGGVLGFYNEQFFGPGTRLTVL.

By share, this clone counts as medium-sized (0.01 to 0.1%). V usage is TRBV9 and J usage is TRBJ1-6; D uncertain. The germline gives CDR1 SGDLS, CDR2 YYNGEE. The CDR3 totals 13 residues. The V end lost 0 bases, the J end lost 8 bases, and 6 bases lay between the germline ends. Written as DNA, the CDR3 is TGTGCCAGCAGCGTAGCGGTGGATTCACCCCTCCACTTT. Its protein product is CASSVAVDSPLHF.

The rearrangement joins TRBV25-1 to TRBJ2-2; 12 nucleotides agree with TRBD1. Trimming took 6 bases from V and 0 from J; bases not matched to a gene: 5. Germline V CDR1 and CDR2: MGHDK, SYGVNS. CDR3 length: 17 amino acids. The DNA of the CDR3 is TGTGCCAGCAGGAGGGACAGGGGGCAATCGAACACCGGGGAGCTGTTTTTT. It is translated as CASRRDRGQSNTGELFF. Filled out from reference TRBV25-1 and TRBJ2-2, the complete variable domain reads EADIYQTPRYLVIGTGKKITLECSQTMGHDKMYWYQQDPGMELHLIHYSYGVNSTEKGDLSSESTVSRIRTEHFPLTLESARPSHTSQYLCASRRDRGQSNTGELFFGEGSRLTVL.

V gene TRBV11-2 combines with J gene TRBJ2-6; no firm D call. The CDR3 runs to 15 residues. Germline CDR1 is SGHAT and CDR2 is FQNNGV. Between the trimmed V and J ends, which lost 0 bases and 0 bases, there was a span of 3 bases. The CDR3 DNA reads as TGTGCCAGCAGCTTAGACAGCTCTGGGGCCAACGTCCTGACTTTC. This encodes CASSLDSSGANVLTF.

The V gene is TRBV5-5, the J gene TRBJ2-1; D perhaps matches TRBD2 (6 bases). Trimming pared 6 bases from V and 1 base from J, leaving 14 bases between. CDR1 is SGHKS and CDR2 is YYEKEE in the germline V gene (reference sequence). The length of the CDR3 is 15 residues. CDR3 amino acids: CASTDPGASYNEQFF. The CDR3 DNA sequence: TGTGCCAGCACCGATCCGGGAGCGTCCTACAATGAGCAGTTCTTC.

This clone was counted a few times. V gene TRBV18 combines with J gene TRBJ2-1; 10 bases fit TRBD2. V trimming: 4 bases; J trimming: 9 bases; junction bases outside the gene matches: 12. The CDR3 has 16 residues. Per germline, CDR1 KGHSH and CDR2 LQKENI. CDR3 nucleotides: TGTGCCAGCTCACGTCCAGGGACTAGCGAACGAGGTGAGCAGTTCTTC. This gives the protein CASSRPGTSERGEQFF.

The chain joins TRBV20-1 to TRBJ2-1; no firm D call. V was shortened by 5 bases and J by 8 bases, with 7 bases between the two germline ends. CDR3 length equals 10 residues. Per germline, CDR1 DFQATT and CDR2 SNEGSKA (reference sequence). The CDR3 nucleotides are TGCAGTGCTTTTATCCATGAGCAGTTCTTC. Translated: CSAFIHEQFF.

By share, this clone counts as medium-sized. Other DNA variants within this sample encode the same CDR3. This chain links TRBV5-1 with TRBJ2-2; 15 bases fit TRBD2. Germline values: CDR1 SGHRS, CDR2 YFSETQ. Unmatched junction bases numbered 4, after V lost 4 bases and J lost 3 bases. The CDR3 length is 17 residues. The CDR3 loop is CASSRGLAGGDTGELFF. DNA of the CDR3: TGCGCCAGCAGCAGGGGACTAGCGGGAGGAGACACCGGGGAGCTGTTTTTT.

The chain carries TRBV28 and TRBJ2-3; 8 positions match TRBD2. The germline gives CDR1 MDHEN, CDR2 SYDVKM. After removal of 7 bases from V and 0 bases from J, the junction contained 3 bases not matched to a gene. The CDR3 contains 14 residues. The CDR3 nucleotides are TGTGCCAGCACTGCGGGAGGCAGCACAGATACGCAGTATTTT. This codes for CASTAGGSTDTQYF.

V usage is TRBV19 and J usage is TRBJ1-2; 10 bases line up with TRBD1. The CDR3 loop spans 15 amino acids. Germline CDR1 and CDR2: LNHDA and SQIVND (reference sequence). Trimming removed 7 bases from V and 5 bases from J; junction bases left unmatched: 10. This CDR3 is CASITPGTGEYGYTF. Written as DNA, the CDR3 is TGTGCCAGTATAACCCCCGGGACAGGGGAGTATGGCTACACCTTC.

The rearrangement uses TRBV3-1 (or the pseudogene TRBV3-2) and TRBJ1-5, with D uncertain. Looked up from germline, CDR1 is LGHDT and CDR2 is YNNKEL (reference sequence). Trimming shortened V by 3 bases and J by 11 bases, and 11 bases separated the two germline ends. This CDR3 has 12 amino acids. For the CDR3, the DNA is TGTGCCAGCAGCCATGCGGGGTTGGCCCAGCATTTT. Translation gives CASSHAGLAQHF.

The CDR3 nucleotides are TGTGCCAGCAGTTACGCCCTACAGGGGGTAGAAGACAATCAGCCCCAGCATTTT. This translates into CASSYALQGVEDNQPQHF. V gene TRBV6-2 or TRBV6-3 combines with J gene TRBJ1-5; 8 bases fit TRBD1. Germline-derived CDR1 and CDR2 are MNHEY and SVGEGT. This CDR3 comprises 18 residues. V gave up 2 bases and J gave up 3 bases; unmatched junction bases: 12.

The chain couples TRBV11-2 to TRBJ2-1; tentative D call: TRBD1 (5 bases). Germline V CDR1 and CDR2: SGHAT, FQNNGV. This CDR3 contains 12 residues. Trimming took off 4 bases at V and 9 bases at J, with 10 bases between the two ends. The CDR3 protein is CASSYRRGEQFF. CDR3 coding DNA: TGTGCCAGCAGCTACAGAAGGGGTGAGCAGTTCTTC.

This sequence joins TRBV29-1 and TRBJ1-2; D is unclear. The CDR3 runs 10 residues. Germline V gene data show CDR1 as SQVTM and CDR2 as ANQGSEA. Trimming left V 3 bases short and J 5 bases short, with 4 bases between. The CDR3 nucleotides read TGCAGCGTTGACCCGTATGGCTACACCTTC. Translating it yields CSVDPYGYTF.

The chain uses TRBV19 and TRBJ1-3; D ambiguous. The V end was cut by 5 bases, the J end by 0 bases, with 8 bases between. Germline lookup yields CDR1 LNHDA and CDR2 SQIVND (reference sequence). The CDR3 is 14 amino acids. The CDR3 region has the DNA TGTGCCAGTAGTGTATCCCGCTCTGGAAACACCATATATTTT. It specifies CASSVSRSGNTIYF.

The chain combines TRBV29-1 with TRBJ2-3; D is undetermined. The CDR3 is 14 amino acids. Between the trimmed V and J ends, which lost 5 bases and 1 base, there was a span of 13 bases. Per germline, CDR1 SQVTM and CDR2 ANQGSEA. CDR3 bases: TGCAGCGTTCTATCAGGATTGGGCACAGATACGCAGTATTTT. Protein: CSVLSGLGTDTQYF.

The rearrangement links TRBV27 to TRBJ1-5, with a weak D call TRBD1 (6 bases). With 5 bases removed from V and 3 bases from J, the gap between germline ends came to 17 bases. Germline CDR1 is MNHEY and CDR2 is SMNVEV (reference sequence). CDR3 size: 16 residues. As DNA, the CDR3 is TGTGCCAGCAGTCTAGGGGGACGGCGGATCAATCAGCCCCAGCATTTT. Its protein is CASSLGGRRINQPQHF.

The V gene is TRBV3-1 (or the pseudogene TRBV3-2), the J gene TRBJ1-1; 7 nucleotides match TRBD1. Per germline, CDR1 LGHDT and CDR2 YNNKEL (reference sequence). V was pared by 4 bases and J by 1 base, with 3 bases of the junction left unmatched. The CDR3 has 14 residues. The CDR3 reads CASSRDRSNTEAFF. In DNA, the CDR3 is TGTGCCAGCAGCCGGGACAGATCGAACACTGAAGCTTTCTTT.

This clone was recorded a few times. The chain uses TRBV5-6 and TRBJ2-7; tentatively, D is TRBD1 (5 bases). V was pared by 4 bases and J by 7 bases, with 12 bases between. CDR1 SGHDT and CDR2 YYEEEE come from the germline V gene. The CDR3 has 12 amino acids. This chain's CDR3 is CASSRLRGEQYV. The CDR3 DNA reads TGTGCCAGCAGCCGATTAAGGGGAGAGCAGTACGTC.

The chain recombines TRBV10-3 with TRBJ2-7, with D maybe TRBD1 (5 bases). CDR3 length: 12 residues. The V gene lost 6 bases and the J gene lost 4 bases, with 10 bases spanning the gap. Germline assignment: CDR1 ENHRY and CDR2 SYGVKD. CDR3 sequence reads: CAISEDNYEQYF. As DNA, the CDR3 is TGTGCCATCAGCGAGGACAATTACGAGCAGTACTTC.

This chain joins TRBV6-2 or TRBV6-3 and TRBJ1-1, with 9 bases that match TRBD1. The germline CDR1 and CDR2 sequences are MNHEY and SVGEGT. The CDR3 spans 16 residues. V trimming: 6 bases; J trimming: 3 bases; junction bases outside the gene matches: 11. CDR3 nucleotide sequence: TGTGCCAGCAGCCCGGGACAGGGAAGGGGAGACACTGAAGCTTTCTTT. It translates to CASSPGQGRGDTEAFF.